Shown below are 9 T cell receptor beta chains from a single sample sequenced in a study of shared clonotypes between healthy human individuals. Naive CD8 isolation took CD45RO-negative cells positively selected for CCR7 and excluded terminally differentiated effector memory CD45RA+ cells. TCRdb's table, derived via immunoSEQ multiplex PCR, lists solely in-frame clones and lacks some. The sample carries around 1.9 million clones, roughly 91% recorded once. Source material: naive CD8+ T cells from PBMCs. The receptor source for this set is a man younger than 30 in good health. Some clones in this sample may be carry-over from other donors' samples.

V gene TRBV4-3 combines with J gene TRBJ2-2; D may be TRBD1 (5 bases). Per the germline V gene, CDR1 is LGHNA and CDR2 is YSLEER. This CDR3 comprises 16 residues. Trimming took 0 bases from V and 2 from J, leaving 10 bases between them. CDR3 residues: CASSQERQRNTGELFF. The CDR3 nucleotides read TGCGCCAGCAGCCAAGAGAGACAGAGAAACACCGGGGAGCTGTTTTTT.

The V gene is TRBV19, the J gene TRBJ2-1; TRBD2 agrees at 14 bases. The J segment lost 8 bases and the V segment lost 5 bases, leaving 11 bases of the junction unmatched. Germline CDR1 LNHDA, CDR2 SQIVND (reference sequence). CDR3 length: 17 amino acids. CDR3 in DNA: TGTGCCAGTAGTCCAAGACTAGCGGGAGGGCCGTGGGATGAGCAGTTCTTC. Translation: CASSPRLAGGPWDEQFF.

V usage is TRBV19 and J usage is TRBJ2-3; D is tentatively TRBD1 or TRBD2 (5 bases each). Germline V lookup: CDR1 LNHDA, CDR2 SQIVND (reference sequence). With 6 bases removed from V and 0 bases from J, the gap between germline ends came to 7 bases. This CDR3 region has 13 residues. The CDR3 spells CASSRDSTDTQYF. CDR3 nucleotide sequence: TGTGCCAGTAGCCGGGACAGCACAGATACGCAGTATTTT.

The J gene is TRBJ1-3, the V gene TRBV19; D uncertain. Per germline, CDR1 LNHDA and CDR2 SQIVND (reference sequence). V dropped 3 bases and J dropped 0 bases, with 9 bases sitting between them. This CDR3 spans 15 amino acids. The CDR3 DNA is TGTGCCAGTAGTATGTACGGGATCTCTGGAAACACCATATATTTT. This gives the protein CASSMYGISGNTIYF.

The chain has TRBV6-6 and TRBJ2-3; a weak D match, TRBD2 (6 bases). Germline loops: CDR1 MNHNY, CDR2 SVGAGI (reference sequence). V lost 8 bases, J lost 4 bases, and 22 bases lay in between. CDR3 length equals 16 residues. The CDR3 DNA sequence: TGTGCCAGCTCCGAGGACGCAGCGGGCTCCCCAGATACGCAGTATTTT. Protein: CASSEDAAGSPDTQYF.

The chain combines TRBV7-9 with TRBJ2-1; 7 bases align to TRBD1. Trimming cost V 5 bases and J 6 bases; bases outside gene matches: 7. This CDR3 comprises 14 residues. CDR1 and CDR2 (germline): SEHNR, FQNEAQ (reference sequence). CDR3 region: CASSPATGPNEQFF. DNA of the CDR3: TGTGCCAGCAGCCCAGCGACAGGGCCCAATGAGCAGTTCTTC. Full variable domain (rest looked up from reference TRBV7-9 and TRBJ2-1): DTGVSQNPRHKITKRGQNVTFRCDPISEHNRLYWYRQTLGQGPEFLTYFQNEAQLEKSRLLSDRFSAERPKGSFSTLEIQRTEQGDSAMYLCASSPATGPNEQFFGPGTRLTVL.

The gene calls are TRBV2 and TRBJ2-4; possibly TRBD2 for D (5 bases). From germline, CDR1 is SNHLY and CDR2 FYNNEI. This CDR3 has 17 residues. The V and J ends lost 7 bases and 0 bases respectively, with 19 bases between them. The DNA of the CDR3 is TGTGCCAGCACCGTCCAATTCGACGGGGAAGCCAAAAACATTCAGTACTTC. Amino acid sequence: CASTVQFDGEAKNIQYF.

V gene TRBV4-1 combines with J gene TRBJ2-7; TRBD2 agrees at 11 bases. Unmatched junction bases numbered 10, after V lost 4 bases and J lost 2 bases. The CDR3 runs to 17 residues. Per germline, CDR1 MGHRA and CDR2 YSYEKL. The DNA for the CDR3 is TGCGCCAGCAGCCTTCTGATCAATAGCGGGAGGGCCTACGAGCAGTACTTC. Translating it yields CASSLLINSGRAYEQYF.

The chain recombines TRBV28 with TRBJ2-5; no clear D. V lost 7 bases, J lost 5 bases, and 17 bases lay in between. The CDR3 consists of 14 residues. CDR1 is MDHEN and CDR2 is SYDVKM in the germline V gene. The CDR3 sequence is CASTQEGVPETQYF. As DNA, the CDR3 is TGTGCCAGCACCCAAGAAGGCGTACCCGAGACCCAGTACTTC.